These 6 T cell receptor beta chains were sequenced from one sample in a study of immunodeficiency. Generated by immunoSEQ multiplex PCR, the TCRdb table keeps only in-frame clones and is missing some. The data hold 3,400 or so clones, with approximately 91% observed a single time. Sequenced sample: CD8+ T cells from blood. Receptor source: a human donor in good health.

This chain links TRBV6-4 with TRBJ2-1; weak D call: TRBD1 (5 bases). The length of the CDR3 is 14 residues. Trimming removed 10 bases at V and 1 base at J, with 14 bases between. CDR1 is MRHNA and CDR2 is SNTAGT in the germline V gene. The CDR3 nucleotides are TGTGCCACCAGAATGACAGAGTCCTACAATGAGCAGTTCTTC. Amino acid sequence: CATRMTESYNEQFF.

V is TRBV2 and J is TRBJ2-7; 7 bases are a match to TRBD2. J was trimmed by 4 bases and V by 3 bases; bases with no gene match: 0. Germline V CDR1 and CDR2: SNHLY, FYNNEI. This CDR3 has 12 residues. The CDR3 sequence: CASSERGYEQYF. CDR3 in DNA: TGTGCCAGCAGTGAGCGGGGGTACGAGCAGTACTTC.

The CDR3: CATSRGLAGEEQYF. CDR3 bases: TGTGCCACCAGCAGAGGACTAGCGGGAGAAGAGCAGTACTTC. V is TRBV15 and J is TRBJ2-7, with 12 bases lining up with TRBD2. There are 14 residues in the CDR3. With V trimmed by 1 base and J by 7 bases, 2 bases remained unmatched. Germline assignment: CDR1 LNHNV and CDR2 YYDKDF (reference sequence). The complete variable domain, with remaining parts taken from reference TRBV15 and TRBJ2-7, reads DAMVIQNPRYQVTQFGKPVTLSCSQTLNHNVMYWYQQKSSQAPKLLFHYYDKDFNNEADTPDNFQSRRPNTSFCFLDIRSPGLGDTAMYLCATSRGLAGEEQYFGPGTRLTVT.

This clone has just one count. The CDR3 protein is CASSLLTTDTQYF. CDR3 coding DNA: TGTGCCAGCAGCTTACTGACCACAGATACGCAGTATTTT. The chain is built from TRBV7-2 and TRBJ2-3; no definite D call. Trimming cost V 2 bases and J 2 bases, with 5 bases left between them. This CDR3 has 13 amino acids. Germline V gene sequence: CDR1 SGHTA, CDR2 FQGNSA.

The V gene is TRBV5-6, the J gene TRBJ2-7; no definite D call. This CDR3 has 11 amino acids. The germline V gene encodes CDR1 SGHDT and CDR2 YYEEEE. The V gene lost 2 bases and the J gene lost 4 bases, with 4 bases spanning the gap. The CDR3 region is CASSFRYEQYF. In nucleotides, the CDR3 is TGTGCCAGCAGCTTCAGGTACGAGCAGTACTTC.

This chain joins TRBV23-1 and TRBJ2-2; 9 bases map to TRBD2. TRBV23-1 is filed as an ORF, its function uncertain. After removal of 9 bases from V and 2 bases from J, the junction contained 10 bases not matched to a gene. CDR3 length: 16 residues. CDR3 residues: CARRNGTSPNTGELFF. The CDR3 nucleotides read TGCGCCAGAAGAAACGGGACTAGCCCTAACACCGGGGAGCTGTTTTTT.